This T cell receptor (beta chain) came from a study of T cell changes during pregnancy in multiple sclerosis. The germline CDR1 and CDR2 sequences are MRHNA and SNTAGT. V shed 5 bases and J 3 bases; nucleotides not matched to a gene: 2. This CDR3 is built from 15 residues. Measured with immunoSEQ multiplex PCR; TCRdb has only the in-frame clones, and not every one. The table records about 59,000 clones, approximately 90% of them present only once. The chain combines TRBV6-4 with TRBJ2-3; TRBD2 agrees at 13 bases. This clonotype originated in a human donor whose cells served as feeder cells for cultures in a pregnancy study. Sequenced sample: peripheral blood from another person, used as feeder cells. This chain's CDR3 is CASSTSGGATDTQYF. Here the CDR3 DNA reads TGTGCCAGCAGTACTAGCGGGGGGGCAACAGATACGCAGTATTTT.